This T cell receptor beta chain was identified in a study of cytomegalovirus exposure and HLA in healthy donors. General observations from the study: In a later analysis, TCR beta V- and J-gene trimming was associated with a missense DCLRE1C variant. Productive status was seen about 90% or about 30% of the time for most TCR beta V segments in an earlier analysis.

Comments on this clone: The antigen is not known.

PCR was performed using 60 Vbeta and 13 Jbeta primers. Data came from immunoSEQ multiplex PCR; TCRdb stores just in-frame clones and leaves some out. The table includes 100,000 to 150,000 clones, just under 75% detected once. In germline, CDR1 is SGHDN, CDR2 FVKESK. This CDR3 comprises 14 residues. V lost 4 bases and J lost 2, with 12 bases in between. V is TRBV14 and J is TRBJ2-7, with D hard to call. Material: PBMCs. The TCR was taken from a man aged 40-50 years in good health and CMV-seropositive. CDR3 in DNA: TGTGCCAGCAGCCGTGGGCAGTTAGCCTACGAGCAGTACTTC. It specifies CASSRGQLAYEQYF.